These 10 T cell receptor beta chains share one sample of origin, sequenced in a study of shared clonotypes between healthy human individuals. Using immunoSEQ multiplex PCR, the repertoire was profiled, and TCRdb retains in-frame clones only, with some absent. The sample gives fewer than 1.8 million clones, approximately 98.5% of which show up once; around 0.38% is in the top ten. The sequencing input was naive CD4+ T cells sorted from blood. Described subset: CD45RA+ positively selected. Receptor source: a man aged 25 to 40 in good health.

The J gene is TRBJ2-3, the V gene TRBV28; the D call may be TRBD1 or TRBD2 (5 bases each). The CDR3 loop spans 12 amino acids. Trimming pared 11 bases from V and 2 bases from J, leaving 11 bases between. Looked up from germline, CDR1 is MDHEN and CDR2 is SYDVKM. The chain's CDR3 is CAWGSPTDTQYF. The DNA for the CDR3 is TGTGCCTGGGGGAGTCCCACAGATACGCAGTATTTT.

This sequence joins TRBV7-9 and TRBJ2-1; D might be TRBD2 (5 bases). Germline V CDR1 and CDR2: SEHNR, FQNEAQ (reference sequence). V was trimmed by 5 bases and J by 9 bases, leaving 26 bases between them. CDR3 length equals 17 residues. The CDR3 sequence: CASSGPSQGLAATEQFF. The CDR3 region has the DNA TGTGCCAGCAGCGGACCGAGCCAAGGTCTAGCCGCAACTGAGCAGTTCTTC.

The chain couples TRBV7-2 to TRBJ2-3, with D hard to call. V lost 1 base to trimming and J lost 0 bases, with 11 bases between them. Germline assignment: CDR1 SGHTA and CDR2 FQGNSA. The CDR3 is 16 residues long. In DNA form, the CDR3 reads TGTGCCAGCAGCTTAGGCCTGGACCTTAGCACAGATACGCAGTATTTT. As protein: CASSLGLDLSTDTQYF.

The chain carries TRBV6-1 and TRBJ1-2; D ambiguous. The CDR3 has 13 amino acids. V was shortened by 8 bases and J by 3 bases, with 13 bases between the two germline ends. Germline V gives CDR1 MNHNS, CDR2 SASEGT. CDR3 coding DNA: TGTGCCAGCTGGTGGATTCAGGACTATGGCTACACCTTC. The encoded protein is CASWWIQDYGYTF.

The chain carries TRBV2 and TRBJ1-1; D gene uncertain. Germline lookup yields CDR1 SNHLY and CDR2 FYNNEI. The CDR3 runs 15 residues. V was pared by 4 bases and J by 0 bases, with 12 bases between. CDR3 nucleotides: TGTGCCAGCAGTGCTTTAGCCAGAATGAACACTGAAGCTTTCTTT. Its translation is CASSALARMNTEAFF.

The V and J genes are TRBV2 and TRBJ1-2; TRBD1 matches 9 bases. Germline V gene sequence: CDR1 SNHLY, CDR2 FYNNEI. Germline trimming cut 5 bases from V and 4 bases from J; bases unmatched to any gene: 5. This CDR3 is 14 amino acids long. CDR3 protein: CASSTGGAAYGYTF. The CDR3, as DNA: TGTGCCAGCAGTACAGGGGGCGCTGCCTATGGCTACACCTTC.

This sequence joins TRBV18 and TRBJ2-2; no definite D call. The CDR3 covers 12 residues. CDR1 and CDR2 (germline): KGHSH, LQKENI. V dropped 4 bases and J dropped 5 bases, with 5 bases sitting between them. Written as DNA, the CDR3 is TGTGCCAGCTCACACCCGACCGGGGAGCTGTTTTTT. Translating gives CASSHPTGELFF.

J is TRBJ2-3 and V is TRBV25-1; D is unclear. CDR1 and CDR2 from the germline V gene are MGHDK and SYGVNS. V gave up 7 bases and J gave up 5 bases, with 7 bases separating them. The CDR3 runs to 11 residues. The chain's CDR3 is CASTLGDTQYF. DNA of the CDR3: TGTGCCAGCACCCTCGGAGATACGCAGTATTTT.

The rearrangement uses TRBV6-1 and TRBJ1-5; no reliable D call. CDR1 and CDR2 from the germline V gene are MNHNS and SASEGT. CDR3 length: 16 amino acids. The V gene lost 3 bases and the J gene lost 3 bases, with 15 bases spanning the gap. The CDR3 coding sequence is TGTGCCAGCAGTGATAGTGTTCAGGCGTACAATCAGCCCCAGCATTTT. It encodes CASSDSVQAYNQPQHF.

V and J are TRBV11-3 and TRBJ2-7, with D unclear. Trimming pared 6 bases from V and 7 bases from J, leaving 19 bases between. The CDR3 has 14 amino acids. Germline V gives CDR1 SGHNT, CDR2 YENEEA. CDR3 in amino acids: CASSPGYRVEEQYF. The DNA for the CDR3 is TGTGCCAGCAGTCCAGGCTACCGGGTGGAAGAGCAGTACTTC.